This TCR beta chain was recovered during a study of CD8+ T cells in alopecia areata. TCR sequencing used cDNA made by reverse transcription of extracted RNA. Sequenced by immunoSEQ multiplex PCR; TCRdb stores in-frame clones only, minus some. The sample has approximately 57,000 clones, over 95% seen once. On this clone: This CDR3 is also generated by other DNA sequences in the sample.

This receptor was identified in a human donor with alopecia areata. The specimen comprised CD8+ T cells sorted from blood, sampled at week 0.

Here the CDR3 reads CASSIDPLLAGRTDTQYF. The CDR3 DNA sequence: TGTGCCAGTAGTATAGATCCCCTACTGGCGGGGAGGACGGATACGCAGTATTTT. The genes are TRBV19 and TRBJ2-3, with a weak D call TRBD2 (6 bases). This CDR3 contains 18 residues. The V gene lost 0 bases and the J gene lost 6 bases, with 22 bases spanning the gap. Germline CDR1 reads LNHDA; CDR2 reads SQIVND (reference sequence).